Below are 31 T cell receptor beta chains sequenced from a single sample in a study of blood T cell repertoires in COVID-19. The repertoire was sequenced with immunoSEQ multiplex PCR; TCRdb's copy has only in-frame clones and lacks some. In the table there are 300,000 to 350,000 clones, around 92% of which are singletons. Sequencing was carried out using PBMCs or T cells enriched from blood (not recorded which). All receptors come from a woman younger than 45 who had recovered from COVID-19.

The chain is built from TRBV5-6 and TRBJ2-1; TRBD2 matches 8 bases. Germline V lookup: CDR1 SGHDT, CDR2 YYEEEE. The CDR3 is 11 residues long. Trimming cost V 5 bases and J 8 bases; bases outside gene matches: 0. CDR3 nucleotides: TGTGCCAGCAGGCGGGGGGATGAGCAGTTCTTC. As protein: CASRRGDEQFF.

The chain links TRBV6-5 to TRBJ2-7, with 7 bases identical to TRBD1. The V gene end was trimmed by 10 bases and the J gene end by 5 bases; junction bases not matched to a gene: 14. Germline values: CDR1 MNHEY, CDR2 SVGAGI. The CDR3 runs 14 residues. As DNA, the CDR3 is TGTGCCACCTCCAGGGACAGTTTTTTCCACGAGCAGTACTTC. This codes for CATSRDSFFHEQYF.

V usage is TRBV28 and J usage is TRBJ1-5; a possible D gene is TRBD1 (6 bases). CDR3 length: 15 residues. CDR1 is MDHEN and CDR2 is SYDVKM in the germline V gene. V shed 3 bases and J shed 2 bases, with 11 bases lying between them. The DNA for the CDR3 is TGTGCCAGCAGTTTGGTAGGGGGTGGCAATCAGCCCCAGCATTTT. Its protein product is CASSLVGGGNQPQHF.

In DNA form, the CDR3 reads TGTGCCAGCATTCGACCTCAGGGGACAGATACGCAGTATTTT. It encodes CASIRPQGTDTQYF. The chain recombines TRBV2 with TRBJ2-3, with D tentatively TRBD1 (6 bases). Germline-derived CDR1 and CDR2 are SNHLY and FYNNEI. This CDR3 has 14 residues. The germline V and J ends were trimmed by 7 bases and 3 bases, with 14 bases remaining between them. Drawing the rest from reference TRBV2 and TRBJ2-3, the complete variable domain is EPEVTQTPSHQVTQMGQEVILRCVPISNHLYFYWYRQILGQKVEFLVSFYNNEISEKSEIFDDQFSVERPDGSNFTLKIRSTKLEDSAMYFCASIRPQGTDTQYFGPGTRLTVL.

This chain links TRBV6-5 with TRBJ2-1; perhaps TRBD1 as D (5 bases). Germline loops: CDR1 MNHEY, CDR2 SVGAGI. This CDR3 is 14 amino acids long. V was pared by 5 bases and J by 3 bases, with 11 bases between. CDR3 in amino acids: CASSRPDSYNEQFF. In nucleotides, the CDR3 is TGTGCCAGCAGTCGCCCTGACAGCTACAATGAGCAGTTCTTC.

The chain employs TRBV9 and TRBJ1-3; D not resolved. The V end was cut by 1 base, the J end by 0 bases, with 11 bases between. CDR1 SGDLS and CDR2 YYNGEE come from the germline V gene. The CDR3 covers 16 residues. The CDR3 region has the DNA TGTGCCAGCAGCGTACTGGAGCGAAGCTCTGGAAACACCATATATTTT. Its protein product is CASSVLERSSGNTIYF.

The chain employs TRBV6-4 and TRBJ2-7; D gene ambiguous. This CDR3 region has 11 residues. CDR1 and CDR2 from the germline V gene are MRHNA and SNTAGT. The germline V and J ends were trimmed by 2 bases and 9 bases, with 8 bases remaining between them. Here the CDR3 reads CASSDGTWQYF. The CDR3, as DNA: TGTGCCAGCAGTGACGGCACCTGGCAGTACTTC.

The V call is TRBV3-1 (or the pseudogene TRBV3-2), the J call TRBJ1-3, with D tentatively TRBD1 (6 bases). Deletions cut 4 bases from V and 2 bases from J, with 15 bases between. From germline, CDR1 is LGHDT and CDR2 YNNKEL (reference sequence). The CDR3 length is 16 residues. Here the CDR3 DNA reads TGTGCCAGCAGCCCGAGCCGGGACAAGACTGGAAACACCATATATTTT. It translates to CASSPSRDKTGNTIYF.

The V call is TRBV7-9, the J call TRBJ2-7; 9 nucleotides align to TRBD2. Germline CDR1 is SEHNR and CDR2 is FQNEAQ (reference sequence). Trimming at V came to 5 bases and at J to 3 bases, leaving 8 bases not matched to a gene. The CDR3 totals 15 residues. The CDR3 is CASSGSGRSFYEQYF. CDR3 DNA: TGTGCCAGCAGCGGTAGCGGGAGATCATTCTACGAGCAGTACTTC.

The chain recombines TRBV28 with TRBJ1-6, with D unresolved. V lost 3 bases, J lost 8 bases, and 8 bases lay in between. Germline assignment: CDR1 MDHEN and CDR2 SYDVKM. The CDR3 runs to 13 residues. The CDR3 protein is CASSFRVYSPLHF. The CDR3 nucleotides are TGTGCCAGCAGTTTCCGGGTCTATTCACCCCTCCACTTT.

The chain links TRBV28 to TRBJ1-1; TRBD1 is a possible D gene (6 bases). Trimming took off 2 bases at V and 10 bases at J, with 14 bases between the two ends. There are 13 residues in the CDR3. Germline CDR1 MDHEN, CDR2 SYDVKM. CDR3 amino acids: CASSLVRPRGAFF. CDR3 nucleotide sequence: TGTGCCAGCAGTTTAGTACGGCCCAGGGGAGCTTTCTTT.

The chain combines TRBV6-1 with TRBJ2-3; 9 bases line up with TRBD2. The V gene end was trimmed by 2 bases and the J gene end by 2 bases; junction bases not matched to a gene: 5. This CDR3 region has 16 residues. Germline CDR1 is MNHNS and CDR2 is SASEGT. The CDR3 spells CASSEQTSGNTDTQYF. In nucleotides, the CDR3 is TGTGCCAGCAGTGAACAGACTAGCGGAAACACAGATACGCAGTATTTT.

This clone was counted only a few times. V usage is TRBV12-2 and J usage is TRBJ1-2. TRBV12-2 is deemed a pseudogene. CDR3 size: 16 residues. The CDR3 here is CASRFGEGRGGGGYTF. CDR3 DNA: TGTGCAAGTCGCTTCGGGGAAGGCCGTGGAGGTGGAGGCTACACCTTC.

Concerning this clone itself: At the DNA level, this CDR3 is encoded by other sequences in the same sample as well. The chain recombines TRBV18 with TRBJ1-1; 7 bases map to TRBD1. V was pared by 6 bases and J by 1 base, with 5 bases of the junction left unmatched. This CDR3 region has 14 residues. Germline V gene lookup returns CDR1 KGHSH and CDR2 LQKENI. Written as DNA, the CDR3 is TGTGCCAGCTCCCCCCAGGGGGAGAACACTGAAGCTTTCTTT. Encoded protein: CASSPQGENTEAFF.

The chain has TRBV18 and TRBJ1-1, with a tentative D call TRBD1 (6 bases). CDR1 and CDR2 (germline): KGHSH, LQKENI. V lost 8 bases and J lost 1, with 11 bases in between. CDR3 length: 13 residues. CDR3 sequence reads: CASHRDANTEAFF. The CDR3 DNA reads TGTGCCAGCCACAGGGATGCGAACACTGAAGCTTTCTTT.

This clone was recorded only once. The chain is built from TRBV5-1 and TRBJ2-1; D perhaps matches TRBD2 (6 bases). CDR3 size: 15 residues. Trimming removed 0 bases at V and 9 bases at J, with 16 bases between. From germline, CDR1 is SGHRS and CDR2 YFSETQ. CDR3 nucleotides: TGCGCCAGCAGCTTGGATGTTCGGGAGCTTAGTGAGCAGTTCTTC. It codes for CASSLDVRELSEQFF.

The chain carries TRBV6-5 and TRBJ2-2; D perhaps matches TRBD1 (5 bases). The CDR3 length is 13 residues. Germline CDR1 reads MNHEY; CDR2 reads SVGAGI. V lost 5 bases and J lost 6, with 10 bases in between. CDR3 sequence (DNA): TGTGCCAGCAGTCCTCAGGGATCCGGGGAGCTGTTTTTT. It encodes CASSPQGSGELFF.

V is TRBV29-1 and J is TRBJ1-1, with D possibly TRBD1 on 6 matching bases. Trimming took 4 bases from V and 6 from J, leaving 15 bases between them. The CDR3 is 13 amino acids. Germline lookup yields CDR1 SQVTM and CDR2 ANQGSEA. CDR3 DNA: TGCAGCGTTGGCCCGCACAGGGCGGCTGAAGCTTTCTTT. This translates into CSVGPHRAAEAFF.

On this clone itself: Relative to the germline gene, one junction end is altered; a read error may explain this. This chain connects TRBV28 to TRBJ1-2; D not resolved. Germline CDR1 is MDHEN and CDR2 is SYDVKM. The CDR3 sequence is 12 residues long. CDR3 nucleotide sequence: TGTGCCAGCCACGAGAGGGTCGGTTCCCCTTACTTC. Translation: CASHERVGSPYF.

J is TRBJ2-4 and V is TRBV11-1; TRBD2 is a possible D gene (5 bases). The V and J ends lost 4 bases and 2 bases respectively, with 15 bases between them. CDR1 and CDR2 from the germline V gene are SGHAT and FQDESV (reference sequence). The CDR3 runs to 16 residues. This CDR3 is CASSSELSGSKNIQYF. Written as DNA, the CDR3 is TGTGCCAGCAGCTCGGAATTGTCGGGATCCAAAAACATTCAGTACTTC.

The chain has TRBV27 and TRBJ1-2; D is possibly TRBD1 (6 bases). This CDR3 comprises 14 residues. Germline assignment: CDR1 MNHEY and CDR2 SMNVEV (reference sequence). V gave up 2 bases and J gave up 4 bases, with 11 bases separating them. The CDR3 DNA follows: TGTGCCAGCAGTTTAGGGGGCACGGTCTATGGCTACACCTTC. As protein: CASSLGGTVYGYTF.

A single count supports this clone. The J gene is TRBJ1-1, the V gene TRBV29-1, with D tentatively TRBD1 (6 bases). V lost 4 bases and J lost 6, with 6 bases in between. Germline CDR1 reads SQVTM; CDR2 reads ANQGSEA. CDR3 length equals 10 residues. The CDR3 sequence is CSVGQAEAFF. CDR3 sequence (DNA): TGCAGCGTTGGACAGGCTGAAGCTTTCTTT.

The CDR3 region has the DNA TGTGCCAGCAGTTACGAGCGGCGCACTGAAGCTTTCTTT. This codes for CASSYERRTEAFF. The chain is built from TRBV6-5 and TRBJ1-1, with D uncertain. This CDR3 region has 13 residues. Trimming cost V 2 bases and J 4 bases, with 8 bases left between them. The V gene's germline CDR1 is MNHEY and CDR2 SVGAGI.

The chain carries TRBV5-1 and TRBJ2-2; TRBD2 agrees at 11 bases. The CDR3 sequence is 16 residues long. V shed 1 base, J shed 8 bases, and the junction held 7 bases outside the gene matches. The germline V gene encodes CDR1 SGHRS and CDR2 YFSETQ. The CDR3 region has the DNA TGCGCCAGCAGCTTGTCTAGCGGGAGGATAAGTGGGGAGCTGTTTTTT. Protein: CASSLSSGRISGELFF.

The rearrangement links TRBV19 to TRBJ2-5; 8 nucleotides agree with TRBD2. With 3 bases clipped from V and 5 bases from J, the junction kept 11 bases outside the gene matches. This CDR3 has 16 amino acids. Germline CDR1 LNHDA, CDR2 SQIVND (reference sequence). For the CDR3, the DNA is TGTGCCAGTAGTATGAATAATGGCGGGAGGTCGGAGACCCAGTACTTC. This encodes CASSMNNGGRSETQYF.

This clone occurred once. V is TRBV7-2 and J is TRBJ2-3, with D possibly matching TRBD1 (5 bases). The CDR3 covers 15 residues. The V gene's germline CDR1 is SGHTA and CDR2 FQGNSA. The V and J ends lost 6 bases and 2 bases respectively, with 15 bases between them. The CDR3 DNA sequence: TGTGCCAGCAGTCCCCGTTGGGGCGTCACAGATACGCAGTATTTT. Its translation: CASSPRWGVTDTQYF.

Here the CDR3 DNA reads TGTGCCAGTACCGCCCGGACAGGGCCCTCTGGAAACACCATATATTTT. It translates to CASTARTGPSGNTIYF. J is TRBJ1-3 and V is TRBV19; 8 nucleotides agree with TRBD1. J gave up 0 bases and V 7 bases, and 8 bases lay outside the gene matches. Germline-derived CDR1 and CDR2 are LNHDA and SQIVND (reference sequence). This CDR3 is 16 amino acids long.

V and J are TRBV10-1 and TRBJ2-1, with 13 bases lining up with TRBD2. The CDR3 is made up of 16 amino acids. Trimming took 5 bases from V and 8 from J; bases not matched to a gene: 9. The germline gives CDR1 WNHNN, CDR2 SYGVQD (reference sequence). The DNA for the CDR3 is TGCGCCAGCAGTTATTCTAGGACTAGCGGGAGCTATGAGCAGTTCTTC. Translation gives CASSYSRTSGSYEQFF.

The chain combines TRBV28 with TRBJ1-1; D is perhaps TRBD1 (6 bases). The CDR3 spans 14 residues. Germline values: CDR1 MDHEN, CDR2 SYDVKM. Trimming removed 4 bases at V and 1 base at J, with 10 bases between. The CDR3 sequence: CASSSGAGNTEAFF. DNA for the CDR3: TGTGCCAGCAGTTCAGGGGCGGGGAACACTGAAGCTTTCTTT.

This clone has only a few counts. This chain connects TRBV7-2 to TRBJ2-3; 8 bases map to TRBD2. This CDR3 contains 17 residues. The V gene's germline CDR1 is SGHTA and CDR2 FQGNSA. The J segment lost 5 bases and the V segment lost 2 bases, leaving 12 bases of the junction unmatched. The chain's CDR3 is CASSLRVVTSVRDTQYF. The CDR3 nucleotides read TGTGCCAGCAGCTTAAGGGTCGTGACTAGCGTAAGAGATACGCAGTATTTT. Together with reference TRBV7-2 and TRBJ2-3, the CDR3 gives the full variable domain: GAGVSQSPSNKVTEKGKDVELRCDPISGHTALYWYRQSLGQGLEFLIYFQGNSAPDKSGLPSDRFSAERTGGSVSTLTIQRTQQEDSAVYLCASSLRVVTSVRDTQYFGPGTRLTVL.

The gene calls are TRBV7-9 and TRBJ1-1; perhaps TRBD1 as D (6 bases). The length of the CDR3 is 15 residues. CDR1 SEHNR and CDR2 FQNEAQ come from the germline V gene (reference sequence). The V end lost 5 bases, the J end lost 2 bases, and 15 bases lay between the germline ends. CDR3 amino acids: CASSLVGRGNTEAFF. DNA for the CDR3: TGTGCCAGCAGCCTTGTCGGCAGGGGTAACACTGAAGCTTTCTTT.